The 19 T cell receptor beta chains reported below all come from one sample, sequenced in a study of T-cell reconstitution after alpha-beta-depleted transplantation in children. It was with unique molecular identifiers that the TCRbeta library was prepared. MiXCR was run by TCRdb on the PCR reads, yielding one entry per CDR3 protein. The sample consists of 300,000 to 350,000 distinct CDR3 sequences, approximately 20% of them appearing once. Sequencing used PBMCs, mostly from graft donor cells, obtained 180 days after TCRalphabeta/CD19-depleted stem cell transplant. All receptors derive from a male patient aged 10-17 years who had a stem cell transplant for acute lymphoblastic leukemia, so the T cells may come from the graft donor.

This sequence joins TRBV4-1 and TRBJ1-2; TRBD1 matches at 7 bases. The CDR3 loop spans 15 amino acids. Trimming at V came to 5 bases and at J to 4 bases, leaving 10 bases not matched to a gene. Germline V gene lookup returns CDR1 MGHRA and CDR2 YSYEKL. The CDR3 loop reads CASSSHRTGPYGYTF. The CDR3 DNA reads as TGCGCCAGCAGCTCCCATCGGACAGGACCCTATGGCTACACCTTC.

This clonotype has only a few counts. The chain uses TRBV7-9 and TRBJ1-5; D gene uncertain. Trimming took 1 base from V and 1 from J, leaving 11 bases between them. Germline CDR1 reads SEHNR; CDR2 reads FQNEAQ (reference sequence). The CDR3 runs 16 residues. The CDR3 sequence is CASSLGTLRSNQPQHF. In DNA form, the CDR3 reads TGTGCCAGCAGCTTAGGAACTCTGCGGAGCAATCAGCCCCAGCATTTT.

In DNA form, the CDR3 reads TGTGCCAGCAGACCCACAGGGAACACTGAAGCTTTCTTT. Residues: CASRPTGNTEAFF. The chain employs TRBV12-3 or TRBV12-4 and TRBJ1-1, with a weak D call TRBD1 (5 bases). V was shortened by 6 bases and J by 1 base, with 9 bases between the two germline ends. This CDR3 region has 13 residues.

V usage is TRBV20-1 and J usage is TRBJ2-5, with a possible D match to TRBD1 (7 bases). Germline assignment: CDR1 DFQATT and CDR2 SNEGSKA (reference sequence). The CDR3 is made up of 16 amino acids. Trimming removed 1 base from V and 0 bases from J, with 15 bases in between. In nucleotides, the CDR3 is TGCAGTGCTAGAGGCGGCAGGGGGGCGTACCAAGAGACCCAGTACTTC. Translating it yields CSARGGRGAYQETQYF.

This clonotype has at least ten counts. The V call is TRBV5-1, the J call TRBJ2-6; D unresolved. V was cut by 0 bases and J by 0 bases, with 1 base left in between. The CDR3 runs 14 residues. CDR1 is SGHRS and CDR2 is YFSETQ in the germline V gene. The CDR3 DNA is TGCGCCAGCAGCTTGGTCTCTGGGGCCAACGTCCTGACTTTC. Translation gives CASSLVSGANVLTF. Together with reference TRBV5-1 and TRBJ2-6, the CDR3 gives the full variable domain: KAGVTQTPRYLIKTRGQQVTLSCSPISGHRSVSWYQQTPGQGLQFLFEYFSETQRNKGNFPGRFSGRQFSNSRSEMNVSTLELGDSALYLCASSLVSGANVLTFGAGSRLTVL.

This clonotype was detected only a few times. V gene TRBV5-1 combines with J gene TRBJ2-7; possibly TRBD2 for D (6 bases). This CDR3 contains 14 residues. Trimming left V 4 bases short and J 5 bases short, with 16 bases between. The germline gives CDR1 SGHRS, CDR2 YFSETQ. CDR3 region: CASSRYLAIDEQYF. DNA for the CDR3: TGCGCCAGCAGCCGGTACCTAGCGATCGACGAGCAGTACTTC.

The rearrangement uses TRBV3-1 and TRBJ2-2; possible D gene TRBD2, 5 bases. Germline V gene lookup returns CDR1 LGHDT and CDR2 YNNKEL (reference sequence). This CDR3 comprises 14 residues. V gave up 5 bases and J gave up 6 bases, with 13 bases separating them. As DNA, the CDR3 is TGTGCCAGCAGCGTTCGGAGGTCCGCCGGGGAGCTGTTTTTT. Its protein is CASSVRRSAGELFF.

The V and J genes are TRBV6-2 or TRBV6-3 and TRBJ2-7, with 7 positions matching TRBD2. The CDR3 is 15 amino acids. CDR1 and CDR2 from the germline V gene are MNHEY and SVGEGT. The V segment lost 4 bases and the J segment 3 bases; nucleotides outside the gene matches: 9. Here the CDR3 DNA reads TGTGCCAGCAGTTCAACCCGGGAGGCGCGCTACGAGCAGTACTTC. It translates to CASSSTREARYEQYF.

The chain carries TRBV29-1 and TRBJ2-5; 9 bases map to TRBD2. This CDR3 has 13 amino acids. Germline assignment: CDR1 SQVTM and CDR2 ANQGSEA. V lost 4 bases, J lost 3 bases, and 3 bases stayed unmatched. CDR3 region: CSVGTSAKETQYF. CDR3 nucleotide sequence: TGCAGCGTTGGGACTAGCGCCAAAGAGACCCAGTACTTC.

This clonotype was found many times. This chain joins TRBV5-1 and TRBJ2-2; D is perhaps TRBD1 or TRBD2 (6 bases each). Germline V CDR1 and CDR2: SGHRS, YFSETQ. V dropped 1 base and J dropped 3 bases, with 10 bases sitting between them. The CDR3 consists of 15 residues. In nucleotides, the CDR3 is TGCGCCAGCAGCTTGAGGGGGGACTACACCGGGGAGCTGTTTTTT. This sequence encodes CASSLRGDYTGELFF.

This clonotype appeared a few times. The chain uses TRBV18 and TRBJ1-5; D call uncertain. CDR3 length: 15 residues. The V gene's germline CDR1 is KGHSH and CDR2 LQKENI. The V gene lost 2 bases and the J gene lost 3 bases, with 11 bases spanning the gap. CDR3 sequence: CASSPAGRPNQPQHF. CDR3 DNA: TGTGCCAGCTCACCAGCGGGGAGGCCCAATCAGCCCCAGCATTTT.

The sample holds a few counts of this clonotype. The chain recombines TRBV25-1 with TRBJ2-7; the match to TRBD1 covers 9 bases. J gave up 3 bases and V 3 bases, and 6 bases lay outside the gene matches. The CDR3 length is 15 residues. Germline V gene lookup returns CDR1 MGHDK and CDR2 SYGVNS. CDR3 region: CASSDPGTGYYEQYF. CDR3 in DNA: TGTGCCAGCAGTGACCCCGGGACAGGGTACTACGAGCAGTACTTC.

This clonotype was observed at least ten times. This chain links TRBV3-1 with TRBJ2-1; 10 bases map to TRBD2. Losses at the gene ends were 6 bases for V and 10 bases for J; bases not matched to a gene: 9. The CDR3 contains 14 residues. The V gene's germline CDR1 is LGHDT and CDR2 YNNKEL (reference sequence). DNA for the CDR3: TGTGCCAGCAGTGCTAGCGGGAGCGAGGAGGAGCAGTTCTTC. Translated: CASSASGSEEEQFF.

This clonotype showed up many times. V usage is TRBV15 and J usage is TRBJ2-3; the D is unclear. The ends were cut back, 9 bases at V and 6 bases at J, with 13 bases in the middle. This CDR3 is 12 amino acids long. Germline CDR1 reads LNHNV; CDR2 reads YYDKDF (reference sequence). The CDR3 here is CATRQGSDTQYF. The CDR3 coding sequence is TGTGCCACTCGACAAGGATCGGATACGCAGTATTTT.

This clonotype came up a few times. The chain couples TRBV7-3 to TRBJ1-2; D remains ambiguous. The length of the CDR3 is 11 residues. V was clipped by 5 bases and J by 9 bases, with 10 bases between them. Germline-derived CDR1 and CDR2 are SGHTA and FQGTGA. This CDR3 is CASSRGPCYTF. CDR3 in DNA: TGTGCCAGCAGCCGGGGTCCATGCTACACCTTC.

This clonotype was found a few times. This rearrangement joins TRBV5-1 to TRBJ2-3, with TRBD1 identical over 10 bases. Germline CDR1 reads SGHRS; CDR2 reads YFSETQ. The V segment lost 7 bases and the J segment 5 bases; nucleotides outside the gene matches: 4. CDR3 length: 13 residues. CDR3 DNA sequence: TGCGCCAGCTGGGGACAGGGGAAAGATACGCAGTATTTT. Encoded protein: CASWGQGKDTQYF.

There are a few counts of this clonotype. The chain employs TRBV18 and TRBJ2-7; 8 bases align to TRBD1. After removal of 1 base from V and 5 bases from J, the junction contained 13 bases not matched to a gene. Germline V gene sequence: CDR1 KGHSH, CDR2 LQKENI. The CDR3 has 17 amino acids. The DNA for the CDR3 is TGTGCCAGCTCACCACGGACAGGGCTCAAGACTAGTCACGAGCAGTACTTC. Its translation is CASSPRTGLKTSHEQYF. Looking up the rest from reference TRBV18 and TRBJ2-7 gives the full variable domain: NAGVMQNPRHLVRRRGQEARLRCSPMKGHSHVYWYRQLPEEGLKFMVYLQKENIIDESGMPKERFSAEFPKEGPSILRIQQVVRGDSAAYFCASSPRTGLKTSHEQYFGPGTRLTVT.

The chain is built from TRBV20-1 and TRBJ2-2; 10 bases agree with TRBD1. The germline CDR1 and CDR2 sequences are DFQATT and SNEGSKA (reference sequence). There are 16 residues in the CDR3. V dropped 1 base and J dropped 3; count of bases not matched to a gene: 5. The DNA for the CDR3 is TGCAGTGCTAGAGTCGACAGGGGGCGCGACACCGGGGAGCTGTTTTTT. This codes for CSARVDRGRDTGELFF.

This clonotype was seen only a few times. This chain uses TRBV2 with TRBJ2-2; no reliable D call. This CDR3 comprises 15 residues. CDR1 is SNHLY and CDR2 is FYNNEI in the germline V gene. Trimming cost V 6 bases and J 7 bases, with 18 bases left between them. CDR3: CASRTVRAFIGELFF. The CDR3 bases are TGTGCCAGCAGGACGGTTCGGGCTTTTATCGGGGAGCTGTTTTTT.